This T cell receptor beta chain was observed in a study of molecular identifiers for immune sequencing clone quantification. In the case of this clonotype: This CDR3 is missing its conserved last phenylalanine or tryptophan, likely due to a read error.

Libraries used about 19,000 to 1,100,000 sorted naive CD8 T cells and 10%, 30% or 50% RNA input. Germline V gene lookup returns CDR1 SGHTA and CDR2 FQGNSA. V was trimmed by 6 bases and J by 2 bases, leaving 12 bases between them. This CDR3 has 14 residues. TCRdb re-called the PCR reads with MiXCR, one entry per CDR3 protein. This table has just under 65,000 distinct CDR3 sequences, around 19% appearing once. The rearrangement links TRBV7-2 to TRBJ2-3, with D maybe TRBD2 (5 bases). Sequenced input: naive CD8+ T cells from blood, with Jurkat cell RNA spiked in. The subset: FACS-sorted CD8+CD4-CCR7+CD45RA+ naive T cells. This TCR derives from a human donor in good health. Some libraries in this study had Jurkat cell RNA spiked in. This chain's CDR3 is CASSPGMPTDTQYL. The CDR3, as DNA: TGTGCCAGCAGTCCCGGGATGCCCACAGATACGCAGTATCTT.